Ten or more counts support the clone carrying this T cell receptor beta chain. The target antigen is unknown. Each diagnosis was grounded in clinical symptoms, serum thyroxine and TRAb, thyroid ultrasound, and orbital computed tomography. The PBMCs studied were ones that came from 10 ml fresh peripheral blood. This entry is derived from a study of T cells in Graves' hyperthyroidism and ophthalmopathy. The investigators amplified TCR beta CDR3 regions from RNA transcripts. An initial round of RT-PCR targeting the TCR CDR3 relied on the HTBI primer set. From the multiplex PCR reads, TCRdb called clonotypes with MiXCR, one entry per CDR3 protein. The sample lists around 250,000 distinct CDR3 sequences, roughly 14% occurring once. Study results and caveats: The model foresaw ophthalmopathy a median around 6 months prior to onset.

The CDR3 has 15 residues. The germline gives CDR1 SNHLY, CDR2 FYNNEI. With 8 bases removed from V and 0 bases from J, the gap between germline ends came to 14 bases. The TCR originated in a woman in her thirties or forties with Graves' hyperthyroidism that later progressed to Graves' ophthalmopathy. The sequencing input was blood. The V and J genes are TRBV2 and TRBJ2-1, with D possibly matching TRBD1 (5 bases). The CDR3 protein is CASSVGPSSYNEQFF. CDR3 bases: TGTGCCAGCTCTGTGGGGCCAAGCTCCTACAATGAGCAGTTCTTC.